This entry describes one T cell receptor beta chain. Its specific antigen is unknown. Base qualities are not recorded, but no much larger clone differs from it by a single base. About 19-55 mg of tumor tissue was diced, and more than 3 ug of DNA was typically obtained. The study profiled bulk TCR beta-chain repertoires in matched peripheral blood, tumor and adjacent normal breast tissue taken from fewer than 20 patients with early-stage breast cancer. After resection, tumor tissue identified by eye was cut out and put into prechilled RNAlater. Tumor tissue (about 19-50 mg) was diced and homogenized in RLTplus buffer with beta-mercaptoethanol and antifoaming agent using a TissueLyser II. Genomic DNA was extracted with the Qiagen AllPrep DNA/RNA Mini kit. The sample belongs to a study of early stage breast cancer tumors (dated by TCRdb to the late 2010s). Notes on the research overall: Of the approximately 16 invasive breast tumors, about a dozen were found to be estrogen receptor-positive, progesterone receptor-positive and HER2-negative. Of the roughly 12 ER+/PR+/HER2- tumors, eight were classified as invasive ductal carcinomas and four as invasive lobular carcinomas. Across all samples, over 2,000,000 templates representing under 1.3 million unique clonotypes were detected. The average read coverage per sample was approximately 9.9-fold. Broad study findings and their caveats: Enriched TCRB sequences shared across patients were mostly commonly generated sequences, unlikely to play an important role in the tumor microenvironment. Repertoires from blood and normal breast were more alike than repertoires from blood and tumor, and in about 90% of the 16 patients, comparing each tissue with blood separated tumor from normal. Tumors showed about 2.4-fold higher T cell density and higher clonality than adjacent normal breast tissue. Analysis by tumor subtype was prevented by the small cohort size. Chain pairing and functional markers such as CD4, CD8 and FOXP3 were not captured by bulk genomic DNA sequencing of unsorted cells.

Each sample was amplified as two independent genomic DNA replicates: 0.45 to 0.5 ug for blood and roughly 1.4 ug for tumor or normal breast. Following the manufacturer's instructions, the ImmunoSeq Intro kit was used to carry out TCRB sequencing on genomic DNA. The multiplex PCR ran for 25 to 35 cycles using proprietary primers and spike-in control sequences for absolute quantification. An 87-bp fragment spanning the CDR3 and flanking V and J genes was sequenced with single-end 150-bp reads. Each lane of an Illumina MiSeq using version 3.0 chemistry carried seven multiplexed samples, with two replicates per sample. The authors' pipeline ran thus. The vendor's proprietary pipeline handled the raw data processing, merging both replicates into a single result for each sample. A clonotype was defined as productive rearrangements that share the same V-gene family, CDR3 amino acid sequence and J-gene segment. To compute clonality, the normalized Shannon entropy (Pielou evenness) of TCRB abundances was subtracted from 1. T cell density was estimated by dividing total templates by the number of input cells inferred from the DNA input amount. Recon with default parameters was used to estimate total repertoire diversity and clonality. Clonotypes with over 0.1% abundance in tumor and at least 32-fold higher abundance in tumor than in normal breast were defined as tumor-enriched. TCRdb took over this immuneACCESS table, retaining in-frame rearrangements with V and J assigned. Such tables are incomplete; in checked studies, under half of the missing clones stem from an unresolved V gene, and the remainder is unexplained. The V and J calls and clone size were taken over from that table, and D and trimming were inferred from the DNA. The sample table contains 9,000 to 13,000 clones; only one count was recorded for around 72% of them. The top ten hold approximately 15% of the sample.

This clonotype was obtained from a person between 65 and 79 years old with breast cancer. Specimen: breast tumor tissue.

Here the CDR3 is given as CASSFAGQGTYGYTF. The DNA is TGTGCCAGCAGTTTTGCGGGACAGGGTACCTACGGCTACACCTTC. The chain is made from TRBV28 and TRBJ1-2; 9 central nucleotides agree with TRBD1. The germline V gene specifies MDHEN as CDR1 and SYDVKM as CDR2. Measured from the cysteine to the phenylalanine, the CDR3 is 15 residues long. Here the CDR3 DNA is all that survives: 45 bases in frame from base 1. V is trimmed back by 3 bases and J by 8 bases, and the junction contains 10 bases that no gene match accounts for.